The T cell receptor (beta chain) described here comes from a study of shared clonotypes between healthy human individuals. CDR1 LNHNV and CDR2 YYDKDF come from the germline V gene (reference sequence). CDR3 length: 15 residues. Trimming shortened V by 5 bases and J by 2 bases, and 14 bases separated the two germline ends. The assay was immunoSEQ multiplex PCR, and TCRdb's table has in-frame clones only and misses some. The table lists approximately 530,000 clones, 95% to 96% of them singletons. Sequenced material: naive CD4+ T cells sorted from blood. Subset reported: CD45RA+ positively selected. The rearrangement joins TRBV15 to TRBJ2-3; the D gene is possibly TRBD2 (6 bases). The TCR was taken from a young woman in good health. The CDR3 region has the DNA TGTGCCACCAGCCGCGGGACTCTGTACACAGATACGCAGTATTTT. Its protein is CATSRGTLYTDTQYF.